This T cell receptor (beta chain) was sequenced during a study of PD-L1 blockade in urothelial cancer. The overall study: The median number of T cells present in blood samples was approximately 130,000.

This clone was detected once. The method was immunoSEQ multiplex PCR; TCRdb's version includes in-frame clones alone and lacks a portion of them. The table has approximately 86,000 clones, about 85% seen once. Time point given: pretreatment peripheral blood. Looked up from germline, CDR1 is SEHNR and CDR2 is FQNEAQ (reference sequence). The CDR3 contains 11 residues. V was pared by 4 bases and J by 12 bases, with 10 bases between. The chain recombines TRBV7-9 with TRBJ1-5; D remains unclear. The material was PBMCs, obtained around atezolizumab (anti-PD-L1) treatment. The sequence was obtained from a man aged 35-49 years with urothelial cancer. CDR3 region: CASSSGRDQHF. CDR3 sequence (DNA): TGTGCCAGCAGCTCTGGTCGAGACCAGCATTTT.